Listed here are 2 T cell receptor beta chains from one sample, sequenced in a study of OX40 agonist ivuxolimab in advanced cancers. Sequenced by immunoSEQ multiplex PCR; TCRdb stores in-frame clones only, minus some. The table includes about 12,000 clones, approximately 82% detected once. The sample was CD4+ or CD8+ T cells sorted from blood, taken in a trial of the OX40 agonist ivuxolimab. Receptors were obtained from an adult with an advanced solid tumor such as melanoma, head and neck, liver or kidney cancer.

V is TRBV27 and J is TRBJ1-5; 9 nucleotides line up with TRBD1. Germline V lookup: CDR1 MNHEY, CDR2 SMNVEV (reference sequence). CDR3 length equals 17 residues. J was trimmed by 4 bases and V by 6 bases; bases with no gene match: 13. CDR3 sequence (DNA): TGTGCCAGCAGCTTACGTCCACAGGGGGCTGTAAATCAGCCCCAGCATTTT. This encodes CASSLRPQGAVNQPQHF.

The gene calls are TRBV9 and TRBJ1-1; possibly TRBD1 for D (6 bases). Looked up from germline, CDR1 is SGDLS and CDR2 is YYNGEE. The CDR3 is made up of 17 amino acids. V lost 0 bases to trimming and J lost 1 base, with 16 bases between them. CDR3 region: CASSVGGEGQKNTEAFF. Written as DNA, the CDR3 is TGTGCCAGCAGCGTAGGGGGTGAGGGACAAAAGAACACTGAAGCTTTCTTT.